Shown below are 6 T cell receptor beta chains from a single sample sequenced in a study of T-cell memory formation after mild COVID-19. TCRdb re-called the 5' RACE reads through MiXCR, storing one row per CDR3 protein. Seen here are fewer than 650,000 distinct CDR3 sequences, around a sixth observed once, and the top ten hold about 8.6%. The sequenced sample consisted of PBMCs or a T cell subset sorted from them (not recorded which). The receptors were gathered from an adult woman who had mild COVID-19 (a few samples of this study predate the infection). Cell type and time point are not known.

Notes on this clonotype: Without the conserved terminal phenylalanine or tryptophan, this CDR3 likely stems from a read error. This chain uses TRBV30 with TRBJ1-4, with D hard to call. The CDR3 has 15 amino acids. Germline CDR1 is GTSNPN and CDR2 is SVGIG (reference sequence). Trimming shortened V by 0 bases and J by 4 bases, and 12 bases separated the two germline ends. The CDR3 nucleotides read TGTGCCTGGAGTGTATTTCCGCAGAGTAATGAAAAACTGTTTTAT. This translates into CAWSVFPQSNEKLFY.

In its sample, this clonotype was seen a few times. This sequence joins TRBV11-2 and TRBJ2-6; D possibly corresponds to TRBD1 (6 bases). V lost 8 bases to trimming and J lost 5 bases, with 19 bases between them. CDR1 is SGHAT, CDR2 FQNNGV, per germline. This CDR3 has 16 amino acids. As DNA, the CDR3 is TGTGCCAGCCCCCGAGACAGGACCTCCCGGGCCAACGTCCTGACTTTC. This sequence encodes CASPRDRTSRANVLTF.

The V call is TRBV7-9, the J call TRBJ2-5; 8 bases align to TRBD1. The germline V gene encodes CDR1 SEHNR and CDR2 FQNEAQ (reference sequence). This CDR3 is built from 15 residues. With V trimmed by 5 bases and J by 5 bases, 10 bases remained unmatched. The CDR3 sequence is CASSTRGQVRETQYF. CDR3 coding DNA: TGTGCCAGCAGCACCAGGGGGCAGGTCCGGGAGACCCAGTACTTC.

In DNA form, the CDR3 reads TGTGCCAGCAGCTTCCTCGGGAACAATGAGCAGTTCTTC. This sequence encodes CASSFLGNNEQFF. The chain has TRBV13 and TRBJ2-1; a possible D gene is TRBD2 (5 bases). Trimming took 3 bases from V and 5 from J, leaving 8 bases between them. The CDR3 length is 13 residues. CDR1 is PRHDT and CDR2 is FYEKMQ in the germline V gene (reference sequence).

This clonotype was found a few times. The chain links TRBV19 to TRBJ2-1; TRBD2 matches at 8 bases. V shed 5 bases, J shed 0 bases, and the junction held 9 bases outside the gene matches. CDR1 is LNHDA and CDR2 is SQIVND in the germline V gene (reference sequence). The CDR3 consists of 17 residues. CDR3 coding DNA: TGTGCCAGTAGTTCCAAAGTTAGCGGGGTCTCCTACAATGAGCAGTTCTTC. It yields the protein CASSSKVSGVSYNEQFF.

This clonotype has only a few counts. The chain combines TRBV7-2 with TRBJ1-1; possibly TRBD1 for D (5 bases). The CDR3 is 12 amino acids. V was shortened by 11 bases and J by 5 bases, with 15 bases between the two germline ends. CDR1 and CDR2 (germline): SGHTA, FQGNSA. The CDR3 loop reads CAGQTGTTEAFF. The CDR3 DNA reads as TGTGCCGGACAAACGGGGACGACTGAAGCTTTCTTT.